The entry that follows covers one T cell receptor beta chain sequence. The data were obtained in a study of identifying expanded T cells in peripheral blood. Assay used: immunoSEQ multiplex PCR; TCRdb lists only in-frame clones, some missing. The profile covers about 89,000 clones, with more than 75% appearing a single time and about 5.6% taken by the ten largest. CDR1 and CDR2 from the germline V gene are MNHEY and SVGAGI. The V segment lost 7 bases and the J segment 2 bases; nucleotides outside the gene matches: 9. The CDR3 loop spans 15 amino acids. During the collection period, no donor immune events like infections were recorded.

Sequenced: blood. The receptor comes from a person aged 18 to 75 in good health. The rearrangement uses TRBV6-5 and TRBJ1-2; 8 nucleotides align to TRBD1. CDR3 bases: TGTGCCAGCACGAACCGGGACAGGAGAAACTATGGCTACACCTTC. Its translation: CASTNRDRRNYGYTF.